Presented here are 7 T cell receptor beta chains from one specimen sequenced in a study of cytomegalovirus exposure and HLA in healthy donors. PCR involved 60 Vbeta and 13 Jbeta primers. The assay was immunoSEQ multiplex PCR, and TCRdb's table has in-frame clones only and misses some. The table lists about 88,000 clones, about 87% of them singletons. Sequencing was carried out using PBMCs. Receptors were obtained from a man between 18 and 29 years old in good health and CMV-seronegative.

This clone showed up just once. The chain employs TRBV7-3 and TRBJ1-1, with TRBD1 identical over 10 bases. The V and J ends lost 5 bases and 2 bases, in that order; junction bases with no gene match: 5. Per the germline V gene, CDR1 is SGHTA and CDR2 is FQGTGA. This CDR3 is 15 amino acids long. The CDR3 loop is CASSRSTGGNTEAFF. The CDR3 bases are TGTGCCAGCAGCAGATCGACAGGGGGCAACACTGAAGCTTTCTTT.

The rearrangement joins TRBV18 to TRBJ2-7; D might be TRBD1 (6 bases). This CDR3 is built from 19 residues. Deletions cut 0 bases from V and 2 bases from J, with 23 bases between. Germline CDR1 reads KGHSH; CDR2 reads LQKENI. The CDR3 region is CASSPPLTLDRDPTYEQYF. In DNA, the CDR3 is TGTGCCAGCTCACCACCCCTTACCCTGGACAGAGATCCTACCTACGAGCAGTACTTC. Looking up the rest from reference TRBV18 and TRBJ2-7 gives the full variable domain: NAGVMQNPRHLVRRRGQEARLRCSPMKGHSHVYWYRQLPEEGLKFMVYLQKENIIDESGMPKERFSAEFPKEGPSILRIQQVVRGDSAAYFCASSPPLTLDRDPTYEQYFGPGTRLTVT.

The V gene is TRBV9, the J gene TRBJ2-1, with D possibly TRBD1 on 6 matching bases. The CDR3 is made up of 16 amino acids. Per germline, CDR1 SGDLS and CDR2 YYNGEE. V lost 4 bases, J lost 0 bases, and 14 bases lay in between. DNA for the CDR3: TGTGCCAGCAGCTTGGACAGTGGGGGCTCCTACAATGAGCAGTTCTTC. Protein: CASSLDSGGSYNEQFF.

This chain connects TRBV2 to TRBJ2-1; D may be TRBD1 (5 bases). V was shortened by 1 base and J by 5 bases, with 15 bases between the two germline ends. The CDR3 runs 16 residues. CDR1 is SNHLY and CDR2 is FYNNEI in the germline V gene. In nucleotides, the CDR3 is TGTGCCAGCAGTGAAGGTAGGGGCCCAGTGAACAATGAGCAGTTCTTC. This encodes CASSEGRGPVNNEQFF. Full variable domain (rest looked up from reference TRBV2 and TRBJ2-1): EPEVTQTPSHQVTQMGQEVILRCVPISNHLYFYWYRQILGQKVEFLVSFYNNEISEKSEIFDDQFSVERPDGSNFTLKIRSTKLEDSAMYFCASSEGRGPVNNEQFFGPGTRLTVL.

This clone was detected only a few times. The genes are TRBV2 and TRBJ1-2; 7 positions match TRBD1. This CDR3 has 14 amino acids. Per the germline V gene, CDR1 is SNHLY and CDR2 is FYNNEI. V lost 3 bases, J lost 4 bases, and 5 bases stayed unmatched. This chain's CDR3 is CASSDMTGLYGYTF. For the CDR3, the DNA is TGTGCCAGCAGTGATATGACAGGGCTCTATGGCTACACCTTC.

V usage is TRBV19 and J usage is TRBJ2-1, with D possibly being TRBD2 (6 bases). CDR3 length equals 15 residues. The V gene's germline CDR1 is LNHDA and CDR2 SQIVND (reference sequence). V was clipped by 2 bases and J by 2 bases, with 10 bases between them. The CDR3 DNA follows: TGTGCCAGTAGTATATCGGGAGAGGCCTACAATGAGCAGTTCTTC. Translating it yields CASSISGEAYNEQFF.

V usage is TRBV7-2 and J usage is TRBJ1-2, with no clear D. This CDR3 has 15 residues. The V gene lost 0 bases and the J gene lost 3 bases, with 11 bases spanning the gap. The V gene's germline CDR1 is SGHTA and CDR2 FQGNSA. In DNA, the CDR3 is TGTGCCAGCAGCTTAGCCACAGCATCCGACTATGGCTACACCTTC. This translates into CASSLATASDYGYTF. Variable domain in full (rest from reference TRBV7-2 and TRBJ1-2): GAGVSQSPSNKVTEKGKDVELRCDPISGHTALYWYRQSLGQGLEFLIYFQGNSAPDKSGLPSDRFSAERTGGSVSTLTIQRTQQEDSAVYLCASSLATASDYGYTFGSGTRLTVV.